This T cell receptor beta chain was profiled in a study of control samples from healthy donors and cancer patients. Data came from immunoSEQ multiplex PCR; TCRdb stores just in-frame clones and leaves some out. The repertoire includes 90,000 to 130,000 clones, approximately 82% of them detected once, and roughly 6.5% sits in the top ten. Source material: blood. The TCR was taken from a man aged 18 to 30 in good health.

In nucleotides, the CDR3 is TGTGCCAGAGGAGGCACCATCCAAGAGACCCAGTACTTC. Its translation is CARGGTIQETQYF. The rearrangement links TRBV19 to TRBJ2-5; TRBD2 is a possible D gene (5 bases). The germline V gene has CDR1 LNHDA and CDR2 SQIVND (reference sequence). Trimming took 9 bases from V and 1 from J, leaving 12 bases between them. The CDR3 is made up of 13 amino acids.